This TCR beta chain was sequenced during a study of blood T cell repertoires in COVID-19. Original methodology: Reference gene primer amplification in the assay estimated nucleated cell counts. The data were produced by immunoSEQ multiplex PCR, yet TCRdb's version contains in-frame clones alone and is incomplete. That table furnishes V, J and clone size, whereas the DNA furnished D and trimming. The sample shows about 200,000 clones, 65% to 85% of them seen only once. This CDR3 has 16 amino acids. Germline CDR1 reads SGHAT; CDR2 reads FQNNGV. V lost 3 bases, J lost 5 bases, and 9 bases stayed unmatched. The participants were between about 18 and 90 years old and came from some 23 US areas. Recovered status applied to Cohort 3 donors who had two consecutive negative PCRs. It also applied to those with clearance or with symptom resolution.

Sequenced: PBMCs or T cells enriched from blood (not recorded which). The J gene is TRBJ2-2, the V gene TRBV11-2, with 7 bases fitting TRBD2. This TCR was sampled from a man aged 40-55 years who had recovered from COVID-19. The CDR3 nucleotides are TGTGCCAGCAGCTTGTCGGAAGCGGGGAATACCGGGGAGCTGTTTTTT. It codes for CASSLSEAGNTGELFF.